This T cell receptor (beta chain) was profiled in a study of shared clonotypes between healthy human individuals. Study information: Each donor's CD4 naive and CD4 memory cells filled three plates apiece, CD8 naive two, and CD8 memory one.

J gave up 6 bases and V 4 bases, and 12 bases lay outside the gene matches. The germline V gene has CDR1 MNHNS and CDR2 SASEGT. CDR3 length: 17 amino acids. Free of recent acute infections or vaccinations, the donors were healthy HIV-negative adults. Splitting of each subset's genomic DNA was done evenly across several immunoSEQ plates. Sequencing used immunoSEQ multiplex PCR; TCRdb keeps in-frame clones, though not all of them. Of under 150,000 clones listed, around 66% were seen once; the top ten hold roughly 25%. This receptor was taken from a woman in her thirties in good health. Sequenced: memory CD8+ T cells sorted from blood. The subset was: CD45RO+ cells pooled with CCR7-negative TemRA cells. The gene calls are TRBV6-1 and TRBJ1-4; 9 nucleotides agree with TRBD1. The CDR3 loop is CASSALPGTGLDEKLFF. The CDR3 nucleotides are TGTGCCAGCAGTGCTCTCCCTGGGACAGGGCTCGATGAAAAACTGTTTTTT.